The 10 T cell receptor beta chains presented below share a single source sample, sequenced in a study of cytomegalovirus exposure and HLA in healthy donors. This PCR relied on a set of 60 Vbeta primers and 13 Jbeta primers. TCRdb keeps only in-frame clones here, not all; method: immunoSEQ multiplex PCR. The repertoire holds about 120,000 clones, with approximately 80% as singletons. Material for sequencing was PBMCs. The receptors originated from a man in his thirties or forties in good health and CMV-seropositive.

This clone was recorded only once. The V and J genes are TRBV6-5 and TRBJ2-7, with unresolved D. V was clipped by 0 bases and J by 0 bases, with 12 bases between them. The CDR3 is made up of 16 amino acids. CDR1 is MNHEY, CDR2 SVGAGI, per germline. DNA for the CDR3: TGTGCCAGCAGTTACTCGAGAACTACTCTCTCCTACGAGCAGTACTTC. Its translation: CASSYSRTTLSYEQYF.

This clone was seen a single time. The gene calls are TRBV30 and TRBJ2-2; D is perhaps TRBD2 (5 bases). The CDR3 contains 14 residues. From germline, CDR1 is GTSNPN and CDR2 SVGIG (reference sequence). As DNA, the CDR3 is TGTGCTGCGGGCGATGGAGCGAACACCGGGGAGCTGTTTTTT. This gives the protein CAAGDGANTGELFF.

The rearrangement uses TRBV7-9 and TRBJ1-3; tentatively, D is TRBD1 (6 bases). This CDR3 comprises 14 residues. Germline V gene lookup returns CDR1 SEHNR and CDR2 FQNEAQ (reference sequence). The CDR3 reads CSGGAGGSGNTIYF. The CDR3 nucleotides are TGTTCCGGGGGGGCAGGAGGCTCTGGAAACACCATATATTTT.

This clone has a handful of counts. DNA for the CDR3: TGTGCCAGCAGCGTCCAGGGGGCAGGGGAGACCCAGTACTTC. Translated, it gives CASSVQGAGETQYF. V is TRBV9 and J is TRBJ2-5; 8 positions match TRBD1. The germline gives CDR1 SGDLS, CDR2 YYNGEE. The CDR3 length is 14 residues. Unmatched junction bases numbered 5, after V lost 2 bases and J lost 5 bases. The entire variable domain, with the rest obtained from reference TRBV9 and TRBJ2-5, is as follows: DSGVTQTPKHLITATGQRVTLRCSPRSGDLSVYWYQQSLDQGLQFLIQYYNGEERAKGNILERFSAQQFPDLHSELNLSSLELGDSALYFCASSVQGAGETQYFGPGTRLLVL.

This clone has just one count. This chain uses TRBV7-9 with TRBJ1-3; D is unclear. Germline CDR1 reads SEHNR; CDR2 reads FQNEAQ (reference sequence). The germline V and J ends were trimmed by 5 bases and 2 bases, with 13 bases remaining between them. The CDR3 runs 15 residues. The CDR3 loop is CASSRAGTPGNTIYF. As DNA, the CDR3 is TGTGCCAGCAGCCGGGCGGGTACTCCTGGAAACACCATATATTTT. The full variable domain, with the rest looked up from reference TRBV7-9 and TRBJ1-3, is DTGVSQNPRHKITKRGQNVTFRCDPISEHNRLYWYRQTLGQGPEFLTYFQNEAQLEKSRLLSDRFSAERPKGSFSTLEIQRTEQGDSAMYLCASSRAGTPGNTIYFGEGSWLTVV.

V usage is TRBV18 and J usage is TRBJ1-5; 12 bases line up with TRBD1. After removal of 6 bases from V and 7 bases from J, the junction contained 10 bases not matched to a gene. Germline loops: CDR1 KGHSH, CDR2 LQKENI. The CDR3 covers 16 residues. Here the CDR3 reads CASSGTGGKKGQPQHF. In DNA form, the CDR3 reads TGTGCCAGCTCCGGGACAGGGGGCAAAAAGGGGCAGCCCCAGCATTTT.

The chain uses TRBV9 and TRBJ1-3, with D possibly matching TRBD1 (5 bases). CDR3 size: 14 residues. CDR1 and CDR2 from the germline V gene are SGDLS and YYNGEE. The V and J ends lost 4 bases and 3 bases respectively, with 11 bases between them. The CDR3 region is CASSSRASGNTIYF. CDR3 in DNA: TGTGCCAGCAGCTCCAGGGCTAGTGGAAACACCATATATTTT. The whole variable domain, remainder taken from reference TRBV9 and TRBJ1-3, is DSGVTQTPKHLITATGQRVTLRCSPRSGDLSVYWYQQSLDQGLQFLIQYYNGEERAKGNILERFSAQQFPDLHSELNLSSLELGDSALYFCASSSRASGNTIYFGEGSWLTVV.

This clone was seen only a few times. V gene TRBV4-3 combines with J gene TRBJ2-7, with 8 bases identical to TRBD2. The CDR3 is 15 amino acids. The J segment lost 3 bases and the V segment lost 4 bases, leaving 8 bases of the junction unmatched. Germline lookup yields CDR1 LGHNA and CDR2 YSLEER. CDR3 sequence: CASSPGTRGIYEQYF. The DNA of the CDR3 is TGCGCCAGCAGCCCGGGGACTAGAGGGATCTACGAGCAGTACTTC.

The chain combines TRBV27 with TRBJ2-3, with a weak D call TRBD2 (6 bases). This CDR3 has 16 residues. Germline CDR1 is MNHEY and CDR2 is SMNVEV (reference sequence). V lost 6 bases and J lost 2, with 18 bases in between. The DNA for the CDR3 is TGTGCCAGCAGGGAACAGCCGGGACTCGTCACAGATACGCAGTATTTT. Amino acid sequence: CASREQPGLVTDTQYF.

The chain couples TRBV27 to TRBJ2-1; 12 bases agree with TRBD2. The V gene end was trimmed by 2 bases and the J gene end by 6 bases; junction bases not matched to a gene: 8. Germline CDR1 MNHEY, CDR2 SMNVEV (reference sequence). The CDR3 length is 17 residues. The CDR3: CASSLGSSGRVVNEQFF. DNA of the CDR3: TGTGCCAGCAGTTTAGGGTCTAGCGGGAGGGTAGTCAATGAGCAGTTCTTC.